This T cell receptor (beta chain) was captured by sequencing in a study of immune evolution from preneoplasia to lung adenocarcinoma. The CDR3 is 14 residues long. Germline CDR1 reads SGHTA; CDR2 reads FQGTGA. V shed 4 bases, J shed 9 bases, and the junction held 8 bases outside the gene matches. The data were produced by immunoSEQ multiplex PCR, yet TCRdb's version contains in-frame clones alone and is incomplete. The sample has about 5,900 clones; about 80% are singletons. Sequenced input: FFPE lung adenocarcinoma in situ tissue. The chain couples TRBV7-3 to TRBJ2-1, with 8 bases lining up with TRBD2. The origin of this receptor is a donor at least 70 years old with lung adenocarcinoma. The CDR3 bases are TGTGCCAGCAGCTCCCAACTAAGCGGGGGTGAGCAGTTCTTC. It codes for CASSSQLSGGEQFF.